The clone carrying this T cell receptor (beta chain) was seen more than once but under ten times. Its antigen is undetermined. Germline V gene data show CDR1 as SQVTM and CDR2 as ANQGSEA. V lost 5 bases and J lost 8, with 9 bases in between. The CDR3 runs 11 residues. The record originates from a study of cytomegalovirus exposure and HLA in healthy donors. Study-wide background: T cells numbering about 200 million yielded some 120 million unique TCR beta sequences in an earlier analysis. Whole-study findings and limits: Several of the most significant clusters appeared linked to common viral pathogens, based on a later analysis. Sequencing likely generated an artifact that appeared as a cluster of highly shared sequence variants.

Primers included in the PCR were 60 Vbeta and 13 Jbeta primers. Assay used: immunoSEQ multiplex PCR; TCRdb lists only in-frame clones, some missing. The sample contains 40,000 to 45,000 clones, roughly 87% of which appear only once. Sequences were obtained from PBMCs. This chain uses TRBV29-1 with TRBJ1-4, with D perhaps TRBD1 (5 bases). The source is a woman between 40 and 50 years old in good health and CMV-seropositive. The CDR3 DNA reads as TGCAGCGTTACAGGCGCGGAAAAACTGTTTTTT. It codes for CSVTGAEKLFF.